This T cell receptor beta chain was sequenced for a study of regulatory T cells in long-lasting Graves disease. General study points: Study of thyroid tissue was not done, with only peripheral blood studied.

Time point defined: newly diagnosed GD, antithyroid drugs for less than 3 months. PBMCs were the source of the RNA used for TCR sequencing. Arm-PCR of CDR3 regions and iRepertoire HTBI primers were the basis on which TCR beta libraries were built. A single record per CDR3 protein comes from TCRdb applying MiXCR to the multiplex PCR reads. The sample has 420,000 or so distinct CDR3 sequences, around 15% seen once. In its sample, this clonotype was seen many times. Its antigen is undetermined. These data were likewise used in another study, on T cells in Graves' hyperthyroidism and ophthalmopathy. This second study says: Participants, patients aged 18 to 65, had newly diagnosed hyperthyroidism with a duration under 2 months. TCR CDR3 regions were first amplified by RT-PCR with HTBI primers.

The source is a woman aged 18 to 35 with Graves disease. The source material was peripheral blood mononuclear cells (PBMCs), sampled at new diagnosis, from a patient treated with antithyroid drugs.

The CDR3 sequence: CSAPPGGRTDTQYF. The DNA for the CDR3 is TGCAGTGCTCCCCCGGGGGGTCGCACAGATACGCAGTATTTT. V and J are TRBV20-1 and TRBJ2-3, with 7 nucleotides matching TRBD2. This CDR3 comprises 14 residues. With 5 bases clipped from V and 1 base from J, the junction kept 6 bases outside the gene matches. Germline V gene sequence: CDR1 DFQATT, CDR2 SNEGSKA (reference sequence).